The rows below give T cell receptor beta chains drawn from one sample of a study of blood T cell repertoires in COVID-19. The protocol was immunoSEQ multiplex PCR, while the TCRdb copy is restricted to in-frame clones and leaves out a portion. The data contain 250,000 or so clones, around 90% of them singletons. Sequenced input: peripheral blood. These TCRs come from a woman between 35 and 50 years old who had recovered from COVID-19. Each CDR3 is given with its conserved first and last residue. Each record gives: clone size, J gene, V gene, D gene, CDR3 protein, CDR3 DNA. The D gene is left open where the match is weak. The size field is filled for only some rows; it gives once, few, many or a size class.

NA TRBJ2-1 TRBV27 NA CASSSSLGEQFF TGTGCCAGCAGTTCTTCACTCGGGGAGCAGTTCTTC
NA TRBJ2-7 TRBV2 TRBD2 CASSDRLAGEKQYF TGTGCCAGCAGTGATCGGCTAGCGGGAGAGAAGCAGTACTTC
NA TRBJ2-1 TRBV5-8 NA CASSLVGHPETYNEQFF TGTGCCAGCAGCTTGGTGGGACACCCCGAAACCTACAATGAGCAGTTCTTC
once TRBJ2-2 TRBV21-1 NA CASRIAGVSTGELFF TGTGCCAGCCGAATAGCGGGAGTCAGCACCGGGGAGCTGTTTTTT
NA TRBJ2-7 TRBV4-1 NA CASSARSAAVAPDEQYF TGCGCCAGCAGCGCCCGATCGGCCGCAGTAGCTCCGGACGAGCAGTACTTC
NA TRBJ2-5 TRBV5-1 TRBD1 CASSFGTGQETQYF TGCGCCAGCAGCTTCGGGACAGGTCAAGAGACCCAGTACTTC
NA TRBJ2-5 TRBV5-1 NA CASSLDSTKETQYF TGCGCCAGCAGCTTAGATAGCACCAAAGAGACCCAGTACTTC
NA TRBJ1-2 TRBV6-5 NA CASSTGNNGYTF TGTGCCAGCAGTACAGGGAATAATGGCTACACCTTC
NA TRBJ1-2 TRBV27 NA CASSPRPAPGGYTF TGTGCCAGCAGTCCCCGCCCGGCCCCGGGAGGCTACACCTTC
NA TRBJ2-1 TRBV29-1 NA CSLGSGPRNEQFF TGCAGCCTCGGGAGTGGGCCCCGCAATGAGCAGTTCTTC
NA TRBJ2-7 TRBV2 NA CASSMGSPGEQYF TGTGCCAGCAGTATGGGCTCCCCGGGGGAGCAGTACTTC
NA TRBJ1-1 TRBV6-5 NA CASSPHAGWGTEAFF TGTGCCAGCAGTCCCCATGCGGGGTGGGGCACTGAAGCTTTCTTT
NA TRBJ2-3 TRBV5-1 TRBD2 CASSWVGVASGNADTQYF TGCGCCAGCAGCTGGGTGGGTGTCGCTAGCGGGAATGCAGATACGCAGTATTTT
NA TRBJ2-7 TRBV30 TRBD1 CAWSVLGGRGGEQYF TGTGCCTGGAGTGTACTAGGGGGCAGGGGTGGGGAGCAGTACTTC
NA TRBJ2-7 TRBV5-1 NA CASSATLYEQYF TGCGCCAGCAGCGCGACTTTATACGAGCAGTACTTC
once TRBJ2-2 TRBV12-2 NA CASRPGSGELFF TGTGCAAGTCGCCCCGGTTCCGGGGAGCTGTTTTTT
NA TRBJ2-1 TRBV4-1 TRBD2 CASSQEATRTGLAGHSNEQFF TGCGCCAGCAGCCAAGAGGCTACCCGAACGGGACTAGCGGGTCATAGCAATGAGCAGTTCTTC
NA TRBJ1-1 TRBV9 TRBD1 CASSPDRGAEAFF TGTGCCAGCAGCCCGGACAGGGGGGCTGAAGCTTTCTTT
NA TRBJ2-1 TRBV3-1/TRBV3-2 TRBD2 CASSLGTSGSSEQFF TGTGCCAGCAGCCTAGGGACTAGCGGGAGCAGTGAGCAGTTCTTC
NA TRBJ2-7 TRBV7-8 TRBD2 CASSLEGRLAGEQYF TGTGCCAGCAGCTTAGAGGGGAGACTAGCCGGTGAGCAGTACTTC
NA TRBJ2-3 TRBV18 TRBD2 CASFEKAGFTDTQYF TGTGCCAGCTTCGAAAAAGCGGGATTCACAGATACGCAGTATTTT
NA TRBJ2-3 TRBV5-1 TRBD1 CASSDGQGVFFTDTQYF TGCGCCAGCAGCGATGGACAGGGGGTTTTCTTCACAGATACGCAGTATTTT
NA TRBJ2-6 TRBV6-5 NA CASTRSSGANVLTF TGTGCCAGCACCAGAAGCTCTGGGGCCAACGTCCTGACTTTC
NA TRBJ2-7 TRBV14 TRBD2 CASSPPGGTSGRGGYEQYF TGTGCCAGCAGCCCCCCAGGGGGGACTAGCGGGAGAGGGGGTTACGAGCAGTACTTC
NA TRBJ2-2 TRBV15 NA CATSRAPSLAGSTGELFF TGTGCCACCAGCAGAGCGCCCTCACTGGCGGGAAGCACCGGGGAGCTGTTTTTT
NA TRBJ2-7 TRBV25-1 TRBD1 CASSEPGQGPYEQYF TGTGCCAGCAGTGAACCGGGACAGGGACCCTACGAGCAGTACTTC
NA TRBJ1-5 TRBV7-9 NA CASSLSPGGNQPQHF TGTGCCAGCAGCTTAAGCCCGGGGGGCAATCAGCCCCAGCATTTT
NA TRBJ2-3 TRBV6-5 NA CASSYSGGLGDTQYF TGTGCCAGCAGTTACTCGGGCGGGCTGGGAGATACGCAGTATTTT
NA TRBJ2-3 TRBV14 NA CASSRKTSTDTQYF TGTGCCAGCAGCCGTAAGACTAGCACAGATACGCAGTATTTT
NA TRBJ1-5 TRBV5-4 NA CASSLSPQSNQPQHF TGTGCCAGCAGCTTGTCCCCACAGAGCAATCAGCCCCAGCATTTT
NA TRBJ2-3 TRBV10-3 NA CATLGTPAGDTQYF TGTGCCACACTTGGGACTCCCGCTGGGGATACGCAGTATTTT
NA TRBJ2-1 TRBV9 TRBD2 CASSVALAGGEQFF TGTGCCAGCAGCGTAGCACTAGCGGGGGGTGAGCAGTTCTTC
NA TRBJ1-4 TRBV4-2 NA CASSQQTNEKLFF TGTGCCAGCAGCCAACAAACTAATGAAAAACTGTTTTTT
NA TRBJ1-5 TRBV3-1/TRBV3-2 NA CASSPVGNQPQHF TGTGCCAGCAGCCCGGTGGGCAATCAGCCCCAGCATTTT
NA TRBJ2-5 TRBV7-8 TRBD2 CASSLTSGPFQETQYF TGTGCCAGCAGCTTAACTAGCGGCCCTTTCCAAGAGACCCAGTACTTC
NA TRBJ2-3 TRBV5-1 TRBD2 CASSSGLAGSTDTQYF TGCGCCAGCAGCTCGGGACTAGCGGGTAGCACAGATACGCAGTATTTT
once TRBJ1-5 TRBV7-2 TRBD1 CASSLGPGTGNNQPQHF TGTGCCAGCAGCTTAGGTCCCGGGACAGGGAACAATCAGCCCCAGCATTTT
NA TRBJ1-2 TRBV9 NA CASRADTYGYTF TGTGCCAGCAGGGCGGATACCTATGGCTACACCTTC
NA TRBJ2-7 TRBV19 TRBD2 CASSWTSGASYEQYF TGTGCCAGTAGTTGGACTAGCGGGGCATCCTACGAGCAGTACTTC
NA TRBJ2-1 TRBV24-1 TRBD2 CATSDELAGGTNEQFF TGTGCCACCAGTGATGAACTAGCGGGAGGCACAAATGAGCAGTTCTTC
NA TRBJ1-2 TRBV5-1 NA CASSLTDYGYTF TGCGCCAGCAGCCTGACTGACTATGGCTACACCTTC
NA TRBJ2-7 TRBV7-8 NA CASSLEQDVSYEQYF TGTGCCAGCAGCTTAGAACAGGACGTATCCTACGAGCAGTACTTC
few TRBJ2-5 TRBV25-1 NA CASSEGGAGETQYF TGTGCCAGCAGTGAAGGGGGGGCCGGGGAGACCCAGTACTTC
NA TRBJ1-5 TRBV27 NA CASSSLPPWAGRSSQPQHF TGTGCCAGCAGTTCTCTACCCCCGTGGGCCGGGAGGTCTAGTCAGCCCCAGCATTTT
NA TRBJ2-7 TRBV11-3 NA CASSLREGPYEQYF TGTGCCAGCAGCTTGAGGGAAGGCCCCTACGAGCAGTACTTC
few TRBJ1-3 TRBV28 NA CASSLTASGNTIYF TGTGCCAGCAGTTTGACAGCTTCTGGAAACACCATATATTTT
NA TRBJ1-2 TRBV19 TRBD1 CASTPGTGGHYGYTF TGTGCCAGTACCCCTGGGACAGGGGGACACTATGGCTACACCTTC
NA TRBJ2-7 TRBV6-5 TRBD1 CASSPTDRGRHEQYF TGTGCCAGCAGTCCCACGGACAGGGGTCGCCACGAGCAGTACTTC
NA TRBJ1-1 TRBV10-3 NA CAISEGRGMNTEAFF TGTGCCATCAGTGAGGGGCGGGGAATGAACACTGAAGCTTTCTTT
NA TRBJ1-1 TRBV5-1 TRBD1 CASSLTGGNTEAFF TGCGCCAGCAGTCTGACAGGGGGGAACACTGAAGCTTTCTTT
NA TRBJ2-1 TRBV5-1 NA CASSRPGGDEQFF TGCGCCAGCAGCCGGCCGGGTGGCGATGAGCAGTTCTTC
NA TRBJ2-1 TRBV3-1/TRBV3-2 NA CASSPGTGNEQFF TGTGCCAGCAGCCCGGGAACAGGGAATGAGCAGTTCTTC
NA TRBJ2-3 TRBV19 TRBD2 CASSPVAGGTDTQYF TGTGCCAGTAGTCCGGTAGCGGGAGGGACAGATACGCAGTATTTT
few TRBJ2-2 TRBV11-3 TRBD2 CASSLAVVAGDTGELFF TGTGCCAGCAGCTTGGCTGTGGTAGCGGGAGACACCGGGGAGCTGTTTTTT
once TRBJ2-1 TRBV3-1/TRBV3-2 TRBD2 CASRLTSGGYYEQFF TGTGCCAGCAGATTGACTAGCGGGGGCTACTATGAGCAGTTCTTC
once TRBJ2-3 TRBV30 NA CAWSSQRITDTQYF TGTGCCTGGAGTAGCCAGCGGATCACAGATACGCAGTATTTT
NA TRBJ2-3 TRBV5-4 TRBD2 CASSPGTSAPTSTDTQYF TGTGCCAGCAGCCCAGGGACTAGCGCACCAACTAGCACAGATACGCAGTATTTT
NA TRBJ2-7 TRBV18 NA CASSAMTEMTYEQYF TGTGCCAGCTCAGCCATGACAGAGATGACCTACGAGCAGTACTTC
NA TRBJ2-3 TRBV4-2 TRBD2 CASSQDGSGEASTDTQYF TGTGCCAGCAGCCAAGATGGAAGCGGGGAGGCTAGCACAGATACGCAGTATTTT